This TCR beta chain was obtained from a study of PD-L1 blockade in urothelial cancer. Sample time point: peripheral blood 6 weeks after treatment start. The CDR3 spans 13 residues. V lost 0 bases and J 2 bases, leaving 6 bases between the germline ends. Germline V gene sequence: CDR1 SGDLS, CDR2 YYNGEE. TCRdb's table, derived via immunoSEQ multiplex PCR, lists solely in-frame clones and lacks some. Here the sample spans some 40,000 clones, around 90% being singletons. This chain joins TRBV9 and TRBJ2-7, with D maybe TRBD1 (5 bases). Sequenced here: PBMCs, sampled around atezolizumab (anti-PD-L1) treatment. This clonotype was sampled from a man in his 70s with urothelial cancer. The CDR3, as DNA: TGTGCCAGCAGCGTAGAGGACACCTACGAGCAGTACTTC. Protein: CASSVEDTYEQYF.